This TCR beta chain came from a study of blood T cell repertoires in COVID-19. Study information: Samples came from the United States, Italy and Spain, spanning acute and convalescent COVID-19. T cells, B-cell-depleted T cells, or PBMCs provided the cDNA or gDNA that served as material.

The assay was immunoSEQ multiplex PCR, and TCRdb's table has in-frame clones only and misses some. The sample lists 150,000 to 180,000 clones; 84% were seen once. Participant-reported clinical history was the basis for cohort assignment. CDR1 SGDLS and CDR2 YYNGEE come from the germline V gene. V was clipped by 0 bases and J by 9 bases, with 10 bases between them. The CDR3 has 14 amino acids. The sequenced sample was PBMCs or T cells enriched from blood (not recorded which). The V and J genes are TRBV9 and TRBJ1-6, with a possible D match to TRBD1 (6 bases). The receptor comes from a man in his fifties who had recovered from COVID-19. The CDR3 loop reads CASSVADRSSPLHF. The CDR3, as DNA: TGTGCCAGCAGCGTAGCGGACAGAAGTTCACCCCTCCACTTT. Using reference TRBV9 and TRBJ1-6 for the parts outside the CDR3, the full variable domain is DSGVTQTPKHLITATGQRVTLRCSPRSGDLSVYWYQQSLDQGLQFLIQYYNGEERAKGNILERFSAQQFPDLHSELNLSSLELGDSALYFCASSVADRSSPLHFGNGTRLTVT.